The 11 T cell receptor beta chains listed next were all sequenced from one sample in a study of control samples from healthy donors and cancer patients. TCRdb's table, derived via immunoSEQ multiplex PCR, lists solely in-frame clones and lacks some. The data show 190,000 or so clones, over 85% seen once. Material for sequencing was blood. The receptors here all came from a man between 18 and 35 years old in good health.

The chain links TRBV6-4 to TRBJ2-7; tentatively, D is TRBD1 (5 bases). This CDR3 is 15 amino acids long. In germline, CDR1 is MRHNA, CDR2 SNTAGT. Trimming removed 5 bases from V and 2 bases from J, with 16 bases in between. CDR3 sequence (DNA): TGTGCCAGCAGTCTCAGGGCAGGTCAAGCCTACGAGCAGTACTTC. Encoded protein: CASSLRAGQAYEQYF.

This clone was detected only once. Written as DNA, the CDR3 is TGTGCCAGCAGCGAGGGACAGGGCGACGGCTACACCTTC. Amino acid sequence: CASSEGQGDGYTF. J is TRBJ1-2 and V is TRBV12-3 or TRBV12-4, with TRBD1 identical over 9 bases. The length of the CDR3 is 13 residues. Unmatched junction bases numbered 7, after V lost 6 bases and J lost 8 bases.

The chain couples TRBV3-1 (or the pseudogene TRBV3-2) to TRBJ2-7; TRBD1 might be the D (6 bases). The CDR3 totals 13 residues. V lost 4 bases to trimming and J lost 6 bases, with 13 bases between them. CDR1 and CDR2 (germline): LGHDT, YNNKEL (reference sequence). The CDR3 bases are TGTGCCAGCAGCCTTACAGGGACATCCGAGCAGTACTTC. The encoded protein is CASSLTGTSEQYF.

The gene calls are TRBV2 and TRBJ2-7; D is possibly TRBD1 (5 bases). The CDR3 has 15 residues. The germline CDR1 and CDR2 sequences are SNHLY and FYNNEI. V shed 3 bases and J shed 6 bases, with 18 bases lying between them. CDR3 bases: TGTGCCAGCAGTGACGAGGCAGGGTTTTTGGCCGAGCAGTACTTC. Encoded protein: CASSDEAGFLAEQYF.

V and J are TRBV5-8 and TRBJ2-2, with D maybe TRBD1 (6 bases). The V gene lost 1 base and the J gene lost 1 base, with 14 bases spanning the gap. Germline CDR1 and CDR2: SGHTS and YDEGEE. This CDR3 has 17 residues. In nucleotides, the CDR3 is TGTGCCAGCAGCTTGTCTGGGGGCATAAAGAACACCGGGGAGCTGTTTTTT. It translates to CASSLSGGIKNTGELFF.

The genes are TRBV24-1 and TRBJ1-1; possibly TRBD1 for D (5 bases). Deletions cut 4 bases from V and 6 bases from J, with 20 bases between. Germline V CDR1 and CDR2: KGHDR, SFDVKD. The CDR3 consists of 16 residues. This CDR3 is CATSDRPGRGVPEAFF. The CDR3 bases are TGTGCCACCAGTGACCGCCCGGGGAGGGGCGTACCTGAAGCTTTCTTT.

CDR3 protein: CASSDRRQLTDTQYF. In DNA, the CDR3 is TGCGCCAGCAGTGATAGGCGCCAGCTCACAGATACGCAGTATTTT. This rearrangement joins TRBV10-1 to TRBJ2-3, with D uncertain. Germline lookup yields CDR1 WNHNN and CDR2 SYGVQD (reference sequence). Trimming pared 3 bases from V and 2 bases from J, leaving 12 bases between. This CDR3 is 15 amino acids long.

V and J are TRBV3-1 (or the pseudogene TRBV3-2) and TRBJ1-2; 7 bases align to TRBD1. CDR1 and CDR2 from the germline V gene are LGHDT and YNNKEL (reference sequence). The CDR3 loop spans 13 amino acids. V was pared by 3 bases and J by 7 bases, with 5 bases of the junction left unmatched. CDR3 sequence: CASSQRQGSGYTF. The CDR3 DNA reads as TGTGCCAGCAGCCAGAGACAGGGAAGTGGCTACACCTTC.

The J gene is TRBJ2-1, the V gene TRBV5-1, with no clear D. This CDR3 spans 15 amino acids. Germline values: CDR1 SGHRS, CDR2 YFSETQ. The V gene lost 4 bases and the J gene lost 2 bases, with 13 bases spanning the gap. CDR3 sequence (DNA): TGCGCCAGCAGCCTTTCTAGTGAGACCTACAATGAGCAGTTCTTC. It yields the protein CASSLSSETYNEQFF. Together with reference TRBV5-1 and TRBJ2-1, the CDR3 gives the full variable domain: KAGVTQTPRYLIKTRGQQVTLSCSPISGHRSVSWYQQTPGQGLQFLFEYFSETQRNKGNFPGRFSGRQFSNSRSEMNVSTLELGDSALYLCASSLSSETYNEQFFGPGTRLTVL.

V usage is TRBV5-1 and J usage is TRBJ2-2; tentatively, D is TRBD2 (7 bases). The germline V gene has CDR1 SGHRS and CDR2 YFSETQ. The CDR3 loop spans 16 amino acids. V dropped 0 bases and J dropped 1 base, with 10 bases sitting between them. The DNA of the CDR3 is TGCGCCAGCAGCTTGGGGGGGGGACAGAACACCGGGGAGCTGTTTTTT. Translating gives CASSLGGGQNTGELFF. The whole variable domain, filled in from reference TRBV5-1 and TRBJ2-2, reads KAGVTQTPRYLIKTRGQQVTLSCSPISGHRSVSWYQQTPGQGLQFLFEYFSETQRNKGNFPGRFSGRQFSNSRSEMNVSTLELGDSALYLCASSLGGGQNTGELFFGEGSRLTVL.

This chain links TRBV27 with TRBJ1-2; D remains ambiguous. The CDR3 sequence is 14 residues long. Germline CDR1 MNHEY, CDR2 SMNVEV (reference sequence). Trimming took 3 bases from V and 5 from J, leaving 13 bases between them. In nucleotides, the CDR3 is TGTGCCAGCAGTTTTGGGCCGCGAACTTATGGCTACACCTTC. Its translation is CASSFGPRTYGYTF.